The 27 T cell receptor beta chains in this list originate from one sample, sequenced in a study of blood T cell repertoires in COVID-19. Assay: immunoSEQ multiplex PCR; the TCRdb copy retains only in-frame clones and omits some. The sample has about 260,000 clones, roughly 83% seen once. The sequencing input was PBMCs or T cells enriched from blood (not recorded which). The receptors derive from a woman aged 50 to 60 who had recovered from COVID-19.

The chain couples TRBV4-1 to TRBJ2-5, with TRBD1 matching 9 bases. The germline gives CDR1 MGHRA, CDR2 YSYEKL. The V and J ends lost 5 bases and 3 bases, in that order; junction bases with no gene match: 10. CDR3 length: 16 residues. The CDR3 region has the DNA TGCGCCAGCAGCAGGACAGGGGTTTCGGCCAAAGAGACCCAGTACTTC. Its protein is CASSRTGVSAKETQYF.

This clone was seen only once. The chain joins TRBV5-4 to TRBJ2-3, with 7 bases lining up with TRBD2. Germline V lookup: CDR1 SGHNT, CDR2 YYREEE (reference sequence). J gave up 0 bases and V 5 bases, and 6 bases lay outside the gene matches. The CDR3 contains 15 residues. The CDR3 protein is CASRTPGLSTDTQYF. As DNA, the CDR3 is TGTGCCAGCAGAACTCCGGGACTAAGCACAGATACGCAGTATTTT.

The chain combines TRBV27 with TRBJ1-2; TRBD1 aligns across 12 bases. J was trimmed by 5 bases and V by 6 bases; bases with no gene match: 4. CDR3 length equals 14 residues. Germline V gives CDR1 MNHEY, CDR2 SMNVEV (reference sequence). CDR3 protein: CASSGTGGNYGYTF. The CDR3 nucleotides are TGTGCCAGCAGCGGGACAGGGGGCAATTATGGCTACACCTTC.

This sequence joins TRBV7-2 and TRBJ1-2, with 9 bases that match TRBD1. Germline V gene data show CDR1 as SGHTA and CDR2 as FQGNSA. Trimming cost V 5 bases and J 7 bases; bases outside gene matches: 11. The CDR3 is 15 amino acids. The CDR3 region has the DNA TGTGCCAGCAGCATTAAAAAGACAGGGGGAAGTGGCTACACCTTC. It codes for CASSIKKTGGSGYTF.

The rearrangement uses TRBV19 and TRBJ1-6, with TRBD1 matching over 7 bases. The CDR3 loop spans 14 amino acids. V was clipped by 6 bases and J by 8 bases; unmatched bases: 7. Germline V gene sequence: CDR1 LNHDA, CDR2 SQIVND (reference sequence). The CDR3 nucleotides read TGTGCCAGTAGACAGGGGAGGTTTGATTCACCCCTCCACTTT. It yields the protein CASRQGRFDSPLHF.

This clone appeared a few times. This chain connects TRBV13 to TRBJ2-2; a weak D match, TRBD1 (6 bases). Germline assignment: CDR1 PRHDT and CDR2 FYEKMQ (reference sequence). This CDR3 spans 14 amino acids. Trimming shortened V by 5 bases and J by 4 bases, and 11 bases separated the two germline ends. This chain's CDR3 is CASSRGGTTGELFF. In nucleotides, the CDR3 is TGTGCCAGCAGCCGAGGGGGTACCACCGGGGAGCTGTTTTTT. The complete variable domain, with remaining parts taken from reference TRBV13 and TRBJ2-2, reads AAGVIQSPRHLIKEKRETATLKCYPIPRHDTVYWYQQGPGQDPQFLISFYEKMQSDKGSIPDRFSAQQFSDYHSELNMSSLELGDSALYFCASSRGGTTGELFFGEGSRLTVL.

The V call is TRBV19, the J call TRBJ1-2; D is unclear. The ends were cut back, 3 bases at V and 8 bases at J, with 10 bases in the middle. The CDR3 contains 12 residues. The germline CDR1 and CDR2 sequences are LNHDA and SQIVND (reference sequence). This CDR3 is CASSIEGGGYTF. DNA of the CDR3: TGTGCCAGTAGTATTGAGGGTGGAGGCTACACCTTC.

This clone has only one observation. The chain employs TRBV27 and TRBJ2-1; a weak D match, TRBD2 (5 bases). The CDR3 consists of 12 residues. V lost 5 bases, J lost 10 bases, and 12 bases lay in between. Germline-derived CDR1 and CDR2 are MNHEY and SMNVEV (reference sequence). CDR3 loop: CASSTDFREQFF. The CDR3, as DNA: TGTGCCAGCAGTACGGACTTTCGGGAGCAGTTCTTC.

The rearrangement links TRBV6-5 to TRBJ1-1, with 8 positions matching TRBD1. V lost 8 bases, J lost 4 bases, and 9 bases stayed unmatched. This CDR3 is 14 amino acids long. Germline CDR1 MNHEY, CDR2 SVGAGI. The CDR3 DNA reads as TGTGCCAGCCCCCCTGACAGGGGCGGCACTGAAGCTTTCTTT. It yields the protein CASPPDRGGTEAFF.

This clone was observed a few times. The rearrangement links TRBV6-5 to TRBJ1-2; D is ambiguous. Germline V gene data show CDR1 as MNHEY and CDR2 as SVGAGI. The CDR3 is made up of 13 amino acids. Between the trimmed V and J ends, which lost 7 bases and 4 bases, there was a span of 13 bases. CDR3 residues: CASNQEDFYGYTF. The CDR3 DNA is TGTGCCAGCAATCAAGAGGACTTCTATGGCTACACCTTC.

V is TRBV2 and J is TRBJ2-2; D possibly corresponds to TRBD1 (6 bases). Germline V gives CDR1 SNHLY, CDR2 FYNNEI. V was trimmed by 7 bases and J by 5 bases, leaving 14 bases between them. The CDR3 contains 14 residues. The CDR3 nucleotides are TGTGCCAGCAACGGCAGGGGATTGACCGGGGAGCTGTTTTTT. Translating it yields CASNGRGLTGELFF.

The rearrangement uses TRBV5-1 and TRBJ1-4; 7 bases agree with TRBD1. The CDR3 length is 15 residues. Germline V gene lookup returns CDR1 SGHRS and CDR2 YFSETQ. With V trimmed by 5 bases and J by 2 bases, 6 bases remained unmatched. CDR3 region: CASRTGPGTNEKLFF. The CDR3 DNA sequence: TGCGCCAGCAGGACAGGGCCCGGGACTAATGAAAAACTGTTTTTT.

As DNA, the CDR3 is TGTGCCAGTAGTCGGACTGGCTACAATGAGCAGTTCTTC. Translating gives CASSRTGYNEQFF. The chain carries TRBV19 and TRBJ2-1; a possible D gene is TRBD2 (5 bases). Germline values: CDR1 LNHDA, CDR2 SQIVND (reference sequence). CDR3 length: 13 amino acids. The germline V and J ends were trimmed by 5 bases and 3 bases, with 8 bases remaining between them.

This clone was detected a few times. The chain uses TRBV28 and TRBJ1-5, with 9 bases fitting TRBD1. The CDR3 runs 15 residues. Unmatched junction bases numbered 8, after V lost 5 bases and J lost 6 bases. Per the germline V gene, CDR1 is MDHEN and CDR2 is SYDVKM. The CDR3 region has the DNA TGTGCCAGCAGTCTACCCGGGACAGGGAGTCAGCCCCAGCATTTT. Its protein is CASSLPGTGSQPQHF.

This clone was counted a single time. The gene calls are TRBV5-1 and TRBJ2-1; 9 nucleotides match TRBD2. Germline CDR1 is SGHRS and CDR2 is YFSETQ. This CDR3 region has 15 residues. The ends lost 6 bases at V and 5 bases at J; junction bases unmatched: 9. Here the CDR3 reads CASKSRGGVDNEQFF. For the CDR3, the DNA is TGCGCCAGCAAGTCGCGGGGGGGTGTTGACAATGAGCAGTTCTTC.

The chain links TRBV28 to TRBJ1-2; tentatively, D is TRBD1 (5 bases). This CDR3 has 15 residues. V was cut by 6 bases and J by 3 bases, with 17 bases left in between. CDR1 is MDHEN, CDR2 SYDVKM, per germline. The CDR3 bases are TGTGCCAGCAGGGAAAGGGGAGGAGGTTACTATGGCTACACCTTC. It codes for CASRERGGGYYGYTF.

The rearrangement uses TRBV3-1 (or the pseudogene TRBV3-2) and TRBJ2-3, with 8 bases that match TRBD2. CDR1 is LGHDT and CDR2 is YNNKEL in the germline V gene (reference sequence). The CDR3 extends over 16 amino acids. J gave up 6 bases and V 4 bases, and 12 bases lay outside the gene matches. The CDR3 is CASSPTGTRGSDTQYF. The CDR3 bases are TGTGCCAGCAGCCCCACCGGGACTAGGGGATCTGATACGCAGTATTTT.

The chain recombines TRBV10-3 with TRBJ2-7; 8 nucleotides agree with TRBD1. CDR3 size: 21 residues. Germline CDR1 reads ENHRY; CDR2 reads SYGVKD. The junction had 25 bases not matched to a gene; V was cut back by 3 bases and J by 3 bases. Here the CDR3 reads CAISDGVRAGGHNIVIYEQYF. The CDR3 coding sequence is TGTGCCATCAGTGATGGGGTAAGGGCAGGGGGCCACAATATTGTGATCTACGAGCAGTACTTC.

The chain carries TRBV7-2 and TRBJ2-7; 13 bases are a match to TRBD2. The V gene's germline CDR1 is SGHTA and CDR2 FQGNSA. This CDR3 is 17 amino acids long. The V gene end was trimmed by 5 bases and the J gene end by 4 bases; junction bases not matched to a gene: 11. The CDR3 is CASSLRFTSGRAYEQYF. In DNA form, the CDR3 reads TGTGCCAGCAGCCTCCGATTCACTAGCGGGAGGGCTTACGAGCAGTACTTC.

This clone showed up just once. V usage is TRBV30 and J usage is TRBJ1-6, with TRBD1 identical over 7 bases. CDR1 and CDR2 (germline): GTSNPN, SVGIG (reference sequence). This CDR3 has 14 amino acids. V shed 3 bases, J shed 10 bases, and the junction held 9 bases outside the gene matches. This chain's CDR3 is CAWRRGQRKSPLHF. The CDR3 DNA follows: TGTGCCTGGAGGAGGGGGCAAAGGAAATCACCCCTCCACTTT.

The CDR3 here is CASSPLGSYEQYF. The CDR3 DNA reads as TGTGCCAGCAGCCCCCTCGGCTCCTACGAGCAGTACTTC. The chain couples TRBV9 to TRBJ2-7; D is unresolved. Germline loops: CDR1 SGDLS, CDR2 YYNGEE. The CDR3 runs 13 residues. Trimming stripped 4 bases from V and 0 bases from J, with 8 bases between.

The sample holds one count of this clone. The genes are TRBV19 and TRBJ2-3; 8 bases align to TRBD1. This CDR3 spans 16 amino acids. Germline V gene lookup returns CDR1 LNHDA and CDR2 SQIVND (reference sequence). The J segment lost 6 bases and the V segment lost 1 base, leaving 9 bases of the junction unmatched. The CDR3 sequence is CASSIGSGQGGDTQYF. DNA of the CDR3: TGTGCCAGTAGTATAGGATCTGGACAGGGTGGCGATACGCAGTATTTT.

The chain uses TRBV3-1 (or the pseudogene TRBV3-2) and TRBJ2-7; 12 nucleotides align to TRBD2. V was clipped by 3 bases and J by 2 bases; unmatched bases: 2. Germline V lookup: CDR1 LGHDT, CDR2 YNNKEL (reference sequence). The CDR3 is 15 residues long. CDR3 nucleotides: TGTGCCAGCAGCCAGGGACTAGCGGGTCCCTACGAGCAGTACTTC. Its translation: CASSQGLAGPYEQYF.

The chain uses TRBV6-5 and TRBJ1-1; D unclear. CDR1 and CDR2 from the germline V gene are MNHEY and SVGAGI. With 4 bases removed from V and 3 bases from J, the gap between germline ends came to 15 bases. The CDR3 sequence is 15 residues long. The CDR3 sequence is CASSFTSNGYTEAFF. CDR3 nucleotide sequence: TGTGCCAGCAGTTTCACGAGCAACGGGTACACTGAAGCTTTCTTT.

The chain is built from TRBV14 and TRBJ2-5; a possible D gene is TRBD2 (6 bases). The V and J ends lost 5 bases and 0 bases respectively, with 10 bases between them. Germline V gene sequence: CDR1 SGHDN, CDR2 FVKESK. The CDR3 has 14 amino acids. CDR3 bases: TGTGCCAGCAGCAACCGGGACTACCAAGAGACCCAGTACTTC. It is translated as CASSNRDYQETQYF.

The chain uses TRBV5-1 and TRBJ2-5; no firm D call. Germline V lookup: CDR1 SGHRS, CDR2 YFSETQ. The CDR3 sequence is 15 residues long. Trimming left V 0 bases short and J 2 bases short, with 11 bases between. The CDR3 region is CASSLGAVKQETQYF. DNA for the CDR3: TGCGCCAGCAGCTTGGGGGCAGTTAAGCAAGAGACCCAGTACTTC.

On this clone itself: At the DNA level, this CDR3 is encoded by other sequences in the same sample as well. The chain combines TRBV4-1 with TRBJ2-7, with D possibly being TRBD2 (5 bases). CDR1 is MGHRA and CDR2 is YSYEKL in the germline V gene. V lost 4 bases to trimming and J lost 0 bases, with 10 bases between them. The CDR3 is 14 residues long. The CDR3 reads CASSLREASYEQYF. The CDR3 DNA sequence: TGCGCCAGCAGCCTGAGGGAAGCCTCCTACGAGCAGTACTTC.